Listed here are 21 T cell receptor beta chains from one sample, sequenced in a study of T cells in Graves' hyperthyroidism and ophthalmopathy. Amplification of TCR beta CDR3 regions was performed using RNA transcripts as template. Carried out on the TCR CDR3, a first-round RT-PCR used the HTBI primer set. In TCRdb, the multiplex PCR reads were re-called with MiXCR into one record per CDR3 protein. The sample gives about 420,000 distinct CDR3 sequences, roughly 13% of which show up once; roughly 4.8% is in the top ten. The specimen was blood. All receptors derive from a woman aged 18-30 years with Graves' hyperthyroidism.

This clonotype was observed a few times. The rearrangement joins TRBV20-1 to TRBJ2-6; D assignment may be TRBD1 or TRBD2 (6 bases each). Germline assignment: CDR1 DFQATT and CDR2 SNEGSKA (reference sequence). V was trimmed by 7 bases and J by 4 bases, leaving 20 bases between them. The CDR3 spans 16 residues. The CDR3 DNA reads as TGCAGTGGTAAGATGGGGGGCGCGGAGGGGGCCAACGTCCTGACTTTC. Amino acid sequence: CSGKMGGAEGANVLTF.

This clonotype came up many times. The chain employs TRBV13 and TRBJ1-1; perhaps TRBD1 as D (6 bases). V gave up 5 bases and J gave up 5 bases, with 9 bases separating them. CDR1 and CDR2 from the germline V gene are PRHDT and FYEKMQ (reference sequence). The CDR3 totals 12 residues. The CDR3 here is CASSIQGTEAFF. For the CDR3, the DNA is TGTGCCAGCAGCATACAGGGAACTGAAGCTTTCTTT. Drawing the rest from reference TRBV13 and TRBJ1-1, the complete variable domain is AAGVIQSPRHLIKEKRETATLKCYPIPRHDTVYWYQQGPGQDPQFLISFYEKMQSDKGSIPDRFSAQQFSDYHSELNMSSLELGDSALYFCASSIQGTEAFFGQGTRLTVV.

This clonotype was detected ten times or more. The chain recombines TRBV3-1 with TRBJ2-3; no clear D. This CDR3 is 12 amino acids long. Trimming removed 3 bases from V and 6 bases from J, with 7 bases in between. Germline V gives CDR1 LGHDT, CDR2 YNNKEL (reference sequence). The CDR3 nucleotides read TGTGCCAGCAGCCAGGGGATTGATACGCAGTATTTT. Translation: CASSQGIDTQYF.

This clonotype was recorded many times. CDR3 amino acids: CSARDGRGREQYF. The CDR3 nucleotides are TGCAGTGCTAGAGATGGGAGGGGTAGGGAGCAGTACTTC. This sequence joins TRBV20-1 and TRBJ2-7; 7 nucleotides match TRBD2. After removal of 0 bases from V and 7 bases from J, the junction contained 6 bases not matched to a gene. Germline values: CDR1 DFQATT, CDR2 SNEGSKA (reference sequence). This CDR3 region has 13 residues.

This clonotype was recorded many times. This chain joins TRBV18 and TRBJ2-5; a possible D gene is TRBD2 (6 bases). This CDR3 spans 14 amino acids. The V gene's germline CDR1 is KGHSH and CDR2 LQKENI. Trimming left V 0 bases short and J 6 bases short, with 11 bases between. CDR3 bases: TGTGCCAGCTCACCACCGGTCGGGGGTCAGACCCAGTACTTC. Encoded protein: CASSPPVGGQTQYF.

This clonotype was detected ten times or more. CDR3 in amino acids: CASSLLDHQETQYF. The CDR3 nucleotides read TGTGCCAGCAGTTTACTGGACCACCAAGAGACCCAGTACTTC. V gene TRBV12-3 or TRBV12-4 combines with J gene TRBJ2-5; D unclear. The CDR3 runs to 14 residues. V was trimmed by 2 bases and J by 0 bases, leaving 7 bases between them.

This clonotype came up a few times. The V and J genes are TRBV30 and TRBJ2-3, with 10 bases lining up with TRBD2. CDR1 GTSNPN and CDR2 SVGIG come from the germline V gene (reference sequence). The junction had 8 bases not matched to a gene; V was cut back by 4 bases and J by 4 bases. The CDR3 loop spans 15 amino acids. Written as DNA, the CDR3 is TGTGCCTGGAATCCGGGACTAGCGAGCGCAGATACGCAGTATTTT. Translation gives CAWNPGLASADTQYF.

There are many counts of this clonotype. This rearrangement joins TRBV20-1 to TRBJ2-1; 9 nucleotides agree with TRBD2. The CDR3 extends over 14 amino acids. Germline lookup yields CDR1 DFQATT and CDR2 SNEGSKA (reference sequence). V shed 6 bases and J 5 bases; nucleotides not matched to a gene: 8. The CDR3 coding sequence is TGCAGTGCGCAGAGACTAGCGGCAGACAATGAGCAGTTCTTC. Residues: CSAQRLAADNEQFF.

This clonotype showed up many times. The chain joins TRBV10-1 to TRBJ2-7, with D unclear. Germline CDR1 and CDR2: WNHNN and SYGVQD (reference sequence). Trimming took off 2 bases at V and 6 bases at J, with 11 bases between the two ends. The CDR3 loop spans 13 amino acids. The CDR3 here is CASSEGLVSEQYF. Here the CDR3 DNA reads TGCGCCAGCAGTGAGGGGCTAGTGAGCGAGCAGTACTTC.

This clonotype was recorded a few times. The V call is TRBV3-1, the J call TRBJ2-3; maybe TRBD1 (5 bases). Trimming removed 0 bases at V and 14 bases at J, with 12 bases between. Germline CDR1 and CDR2: LGHDT and YNNKEL (reference sequence). This CDR3 has 12 amino acids. CDR3 sequence: CASSQDLGQPYF. As DNA, the CDR3 is TGTGCCAGCAGCCAAGATCTGGGGCAGCCGTATTTT.

This clonotype was counted only a few times. This chain connects TRBV10-3 to TRBJ1-1; TRBD1 agrees at 9 bases. V gave up 7 bases and J gave up 4 bases; unmatched junction bases: 7. CDR1 is ENHRY and CDR2 is SYGVKD in the germline V gene. The CDR3 consists of 14 residues. CDR3 nucleotides: TGTGCCATCAAAAGACAGGGGGACCGCACTGAAGCTTTCTTT. This translates into CAIKRQGDRTEAFF.

This clonotype came up many times. V and J are TRBV6-1 and TRBJ1-5; D is unresolved. The germline CDR1 and CDR2 sequences are MNHNS and SASEGT. The ends were cut back, 7 bases at V and 2 bases at J, with 9 bases in the middle. The CDR3 totals 13 residues. The CDR3, as DNA: TGTGCCAGCAAGTGGACCGGCAATCAGCCCCAGCATTTT. Protein product: CASKWTGNQPQHF.

This clonotype was recorded many times. This sequence joins TRBV5-1 and TRBJ2-1, with TRBD2 matching 12 bases. J lost 10 bases, V lost 3 bases, and 17 bases had no gene match. The CDR3 contains 18 residues. The germline gives CDR1 SGHRS, CDR2 YFSETQ. The CDR3 DNA sequence: TGCGCCAGCAGCTGGGGGGGGACTAGCGGGTCCGGTCCAAGGGAGCAGTTCTTC. Translating it yields CASSWGGTSGSGPREQFF.

J is TRBJ2-2 and V is TRBV9; TRBD2 matches at 10 bases. Germline V gene lookup returns CDR1 SGDLS and CDR2 YYNGEE. V lost 0 bases, J lost 5 bases, and 7 bases stayed unmatched. The CDR3 is 17 residues long. Here the CDR3 reads CASSVASGRVKTGELFF. Here the CDR3 DNA reads TGTGCCAGCAGCGTAGCTAGCGGGAGAGTTAAAACCGGGGAGCTGTTTTTT.

The V gene is TRBV28, the J gene TRBJ2-1; 10 bases fit TRBD2. Germline assignment: CDR1 MDHEN and CDR2 SYDVKM. This CDR3 is built from 16 residues. V was clipped by 6 bases and J by 8 bases; unmatched bases: 13. The CDR3 nucleotides are TGTGCCAGCAGACATACCGGGACTAGCGAGACCGATGAGCAGTTCTTC. Its protein product is CASRHTGTSETDEQFF.

There are many counts of this clonotype. The gene calls are TRBV4-1 and TRBJ1-1; tentative D call: TRBD1 (6 bases). This CDR3 spans 15 amino acids. V shed 6 bases and J shed 0 bases, with 14 bases lying between them. Germline CDR1 reads MGHRA; CDR2 reads YSYEKL. DNA for the CDR3: TGCGCCAGCAGACCTATTACAGGGATGAACACTGAAGCTTTCTTT. Protein product: CASRPITGMNTEAFF.

The chain joins TRBV11-1 to TRBJ2-7; D not certain. The length of the CDR3 is 14 residues. V was shortened by 5 bases and J by 7 bases, with 18 bases between the two germline ends. Germline-derived CDR1 and CDR2 are SGHAT and FQDESV (reference sequence). In DNA form, the CDR3 reads TGTGCCAGCAGCCCTGGTGGCTCGACCCGGGAGCAGTACTTC. As protein: CASSPGGSTREQYF.

This clonotype was found many times. The gene calls are TRBV11-2 and TRBJ1-2; no definite D call. There are 15 residues in the CDR3. V lost 2 bases and J 3 bases, leaving 13 bases between the germline ends. CDR1 SGHAT and CDR2 FQNNGV come from the germline V gene. CDR3 residues: CASSLRSSGYYGYTF. CDR3 nucleotides: TGTGCCAGCAGCTTAAGAAGTTCGGGTTACTATGGCTACACCTTC.

The chain is built from TRBV30 and TRBJ1-4; D is undetermined. V was trimmed by 0 bases and J by 2 bases, leaving 4 bases between them. From germline, CDR1 is GTSNPN and CDR2 SVGIG (reference sequence). This CDR3 has 13 amino acids. The CDR3 DNA follows: TGTGCCTGGAGTGTTAGTACTAATGAAAAACTGTTTTTT. Its translation is CAWSVSTNEKLFF. Combining the CDR3 with reference TRBV30 and TRBJ1-4 gives the whole variable domain SQTIHQWPATLVQPVGSPLSLECTVEGTSNPNLYWYRQAAGRGLQLLFYSVGIGQISSEVPQNLSASRPQDRQFILSSKKLLLSDSGFYLCAWSVSTNEKLFFGSGTQLSVL.

The rearrangement joins TRBV4-1 to TRBJ2-5, with no clear D. With 1 base removed from V and 4 bases from J, the gap between germline ends came to 10 bases. The germline V gene has CDR1 MGHRA and CDR2 YSYEKL. The CDR3 has 14 amino acids. The CDR3 DNA sequence: TGCGCCAGCAGCCAAGTCCTTAGGGCAGAGACCCAGTACTTC. Translated: CASSQVLRAETQYF.

The chain combines TRBV20-1 with TRBJ2-3, with 7 bases fitting TRBD2. The V gene's germline CDR1 is DFQATT and CDR2 SNEGSKA (reference sequence). The CDR3 is made up of 14 amino acids. The trim removed 3 bases at V and 4 bases at J, leaving 7 bases unmatched. CDR3 loop: CSASRTSTADTQYF. The CDR3, as DNA: TGCAGTGCTAGTCGGACTAGTACAGCAGATACGCAGTATTTT.